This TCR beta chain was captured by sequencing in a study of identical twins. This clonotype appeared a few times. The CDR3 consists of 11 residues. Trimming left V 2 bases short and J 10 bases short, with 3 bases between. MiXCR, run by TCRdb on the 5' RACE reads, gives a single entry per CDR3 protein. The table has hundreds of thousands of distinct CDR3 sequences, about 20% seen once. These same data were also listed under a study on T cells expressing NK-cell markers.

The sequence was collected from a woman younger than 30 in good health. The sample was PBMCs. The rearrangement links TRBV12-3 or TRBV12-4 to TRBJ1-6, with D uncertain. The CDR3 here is CASSLKSPLHF. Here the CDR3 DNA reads TGTGCCAGCAGTTTAAAATCACCCCTCCACTTT.